The next 17 T cell receptor beta chains were all read from a single sample in a study of cytomegalovirus exposure and HLA in healthy donors. 60 Vbeta and 13 Jbeta primers were used in PCR. Produced via immunoSEQ multiplex PCR; TCRdb's table is partial and in-frame only. The sample lists some 190,000 clones; 70% to 75% were seen once. The specimen sequenced was PBMCs. All receptors come from a man aged 30 to 39 in good health and CMV-seropositive.

The chain employs TRBV27 and TRBJ1-2; 8 nucleotides line up with TRBD1. J lost 6 bases, V lost 10 bases, and 19 bases had no gene match. Germline CDR1 reads MNHEY; CDR2 reads SMNVEV (reference sequence). This CDR3 has 16 amino acids. CDR3 DNA sequence: TGTGCCACCCGGGGGGACAGGAGTTTGTATGGGCATGGCTACACCTTC. It specifies CATRGDRSLYGHGYTF.

This clone was seen only once. CDR3 DNA: TGTGCCAGCTCACCATCGGCTGGAAACACCATATATTTT. Its protein is CASSPSAGNTIYF. The rearrangement joins TRBV18 to TRBJ1-3; D unresolved. The CDR3 extends over 13 amino acids. In germline, CDR1 is KGHSH, CDR2 LQKENI. Trimming took off 2 bases at V and 2 bases at J, with 4 bases between the two ends.

This chain connects TRBV15 to TRBJ1-1; D not resolved. The CDR3 is 12 residues long. Germline CDR1 reads LNHNV; CDR2 reads YYDKDF (reference sequence). V dropped 2 bases and J dropped 8 bases, with 9 bases sitting between them. CDR3 bases: TGTGCCACCAGCAGACCTTATGAGGAAGCTTTCTTT. It is translated as CATSRPYEEAFF. Based on the CDR3 plus reference TRBV15 and TRBJ1-1, the full variable domain is DAMVIQNPRYQVTQFGKPVTLSCSQTLNHNVMYWYQQKSSQAPKLLFHYYDKDFNNEADTPDNFQSRRPNTSFCFLDIRSPGLGDTAMYLCATSRPYEEAFFGQGTRLTVV.

The chain is built from TRBV9 and TRBJ2-1, with TRBD2 matching 7 bases. With V trimmed by 4 bases and J by 13 bases, 17 bases remained unmatched. The germline CDR1 and CDR2 sequences are SGDLS and YYNGEE. The length of the CDR3 is 15 residues. CDR3 residues: CASSSLAASQEIQFF. The CDR3 DNA reads TGTGCCAGCAGCTCGCTAGCGGCGTCCCAAGAGATTCAGTTCTTC. Full variable domain (outside the CDR3, taken from reference TRBV9 and TRBJ2-1): DSGVTQTPKHLITATGQRVTLRCSPRSGDLSVYWYQQSLDQGLQFLIQYYNGEERAKGNILERFSAQQFPDLHSELNLSSLELGDSALYFCASSSLAASQEIQFFGPGTRLTVL.

The chain uses TRBV27 and TRBJ1-5; TRBD1 matches at 8 bases. V shed 4 bases and J 7 bases; nucleotides not matched to a gene: 9. Germline V gene sequence: CDR1 MNHEY, CDR2 SMNVEV (reference sequence). There are 15 residues in the CDR3. The CDR3 region is CASSYTTGVGQPQHF. CDR3 sequence (DNA): TGTGCCAGCAGTTACACGACAGGGGTTGGGCAGCCCCAGCATTTT.

The rearrangement uses TRBV30 and TRBJ1-1; the D is unclear. The V end was cut by 4 bases, the J end by 6 bases, with 12 bases between. The CDR3 extends over 12 amino acids. Germline V lookup: CDR1 GTSNPN, CDR2 SVGIG (reference sequence). CDR3 DNA: TGTGCCTGGACCCCCAGGAAGGCTGAAGCTTTCTTT. Protein sequence: CAWTPRKAEAFF.

This sequence joins TRBV7-2 and TRBJ2-5, with D possibly TRBD2 on 6 matching bases. Trimming cost V 2 bases and J 11 bases, with 15 bases left between them. CDR3 length: 13 amino acids. CDR1 and CDR2 from the germline V gene are SGHTA and FQGNSA. The CDR3 region has the DNA TGTGCCAGCAGCTTAAATTCGGGGGACGCACAGTACTTC. Translation: CASSLNSGDAQYF.

The chain employs TRBV5-1 and TRBJ2-5; weak D call: TRBD2 (6 bases). From germline, CDR1 is SGHRS and CDR2 YFSETQ. The V and J ends lost 0 bases and 7 bases respectively, with 10 bases between them. This CDR3 contains 13 residues. For the CDR3, the DNA is TGCGCCAGCAGCTTGGAGTGGGGAGGGACCCAGTACTTC. Translated, it gives CASSLEWGGTQYF.

V and J are TRBV7-9 and TRBJ2-7; perhaps TRBD1 as D (6 bases). Germline V gene data show CDR1 as SEHNR and CDR2 as FQNEAQ (reference sequence). The germline V and J ends were trimmed by 3 bases and 3 bases, with 18 bases remaining between them. There are 16 residues in the CDR3. CDR3 bases: TGTGCCAGCAGCTTCCCTAAAACAGGGTTGCGCTACGAGCAGTACTTC. Translating it yields CASSFPKTGLRYEQYF.

The rearrangement links TRBV4-1 to TRBJ2-1; 8 bases are shared with TRBD2. V lost 3 bases to trimming and J lost 4 bases; unmatched junction nucleotides: 8. Germline CDR1 is MGHRA and CDR2 is YSYEKL. This CDR3 is built from 16 residues. The CDR3 nucleotides read TGCGCCAGCAGCCAGTACACTAGCGGAACTTACAATGAGCAGTTCTTC. It is translated as CASSQYTSGTYNEQFF.

There are a few counts of this clone. The chain couples TRBV28 to TRBJ2-2, with D possibly TRBD2 on 5 matching bases. The CDR3 loop spans 17 amino acids. Germline V gene lookup returns CDR1 MDHEN and CDR2 SYDVKM. The V end lost 5 bases, the J end lost 3 bases, and 19 bases lay between the germline ends. The DNA for the CDR3 is TGTGCCAGCAGTCAATCGAGCGGCCCCAAATACACCGGGGAGCTGTTTTTT. Translated, it gives CASSQSSGPKYTGELFF.

The V call is TRBV27, the J call TRBJ2-3; TRBD2 might be the D (6 bases). Germline lookup yields CDR1 MNHEY and CDR2 SMNVEV (reference sequence). V lost 2 bases to trimming and J lost 4 bases, with 7 bases between them. CDR3 length: 13 amino acids. The CDR3 reads CASSLGGSDTQYF. For the CDR3, the DNA is TGTGCCAGCAGTTTAGGGGGGTCAGATACGCAGTATTTT.

As concerns this clone: The sample has other DNA sequences that encode this CDR3 too. The V gene is TRBV27, the J gene TRBJ2-7, with 9 bases lining up with TRBD2. The CDR3 runs 14 residues. V trimming: 5 bases; J trimming: 0 bases; junction bases outside the gene matches: 2. The germline V gene has CDR1 MNHEY and CDR2 SMNVEV (reference sequence). CDR3 DNA: TGTGCCAGCAGTCGAGCGGGAGGCTCCTACGAGCAGTACTTC. Translation: CASSRAGGSYEQYF.

The genes are TRBV7-2 and TRBJ1-5; the match to TRBD1 covers 12 bases. J gave up 7 bases and V 1 base, and 8 bases lay outside the gene matches. Germline CDR1 and CDR2: SGHTA and FQGNSA. CDR3 length: 17 residues. CDR3 amino acids: CASSLGGTGGLGQPQHF. The CDR3 bases are TGTGCCAGCAGCTTAGGAGGGACAGGGGGCCTCGGGCAGCCCCAGCATTTT.

As for this clone: Other DNA sequences in this specimen translate into the identical CDR3. The chain combines TRBV6-5 with TRBJ2-5, with D maybe TRBD2 (7 bases). V was trimmed by 7 bases and J by 5 bases, leaving 14 bases between them. The CDR3 runs to 13 residues. The germline V gene has CDR1 MNHEY and CDR2 SVGAGI. The CDR3 DNA follows: TGTGCCAGCATTCCGGGGGGCTCGGAGACCCAGTACTTC. As protein: CASIPGGSETQYF.

V and J are TRBV7-6 and TRBJ2-7, with 8 positions matching TRBD1. Germline V lookup: CDR1 SGHVS, CDR2 FNYEAQ. This CDR3 is built from 13 residues. The trim removed 5 bases at V and 3 bases at J, leaving 3 bases unmatched. The CDR3 DNA sequence: TGTGCCAGCAGCCCTGGACAGGGCTACGAGCAGTACTTC. This translates into CASSPGQGYEQYF.

This clone was picked up a small number of times. In nucleotides, the CDR3 is TGCGCCAGCAGCCAAGAGCGGGGGGCGCGATACGAGCAGTACTTC. Translated, it gives CASSQERGARYEQYF. The J gene is TRBJ2-7, the V gene TRBV4-3; 8 nucleotides match TRBD2. J gave up 4 bases and V 0 bases, and 5 bases lay outside the gene matches. The CDR3 has 15 amino acids. CDR1 is LGHNA, CDR2 YSLEER, per germline.